These 31 T cell receptor beta chains were sequenced from one sample in a study of beta chain features in type 1 diabetes. What was sequenced were expressed TCRB transcripts, since all of the isolated RNA had been reverse transcribed. The repertoire was sequenced with immunoSEQ multiplex PCR; TCRdb's copy has only in-frame clones and lacks some. The sample has hundreds of thousands of clones, around 12% seen once. Input material: naive CD4+ T cells from blood. The receptor source for this set is a man between 18 and 35 years old in good health.

This clone has a handful of counts. The genes are TRBV28 and TRBJ1-1, with 7 bases fitting TRBD1. This CDR3 contains 16 residues. The germline CDR1 and CDR2 sequences are MDHEN and SYDVKM. V lost 7 bases and J lost 4; bases outside the gene matches: 15. The CDR3 sequence is CASTPQGIGKGTEAFF. CDR3 nucleotides: TGTGCCAGCACCCCACAGGGGATAGGGAAAGGCACTGAAGCTTTCTTT.

The table lists this clone with a few counts. Within the sample, other DNA sequences also encode this same CDR3. The chain uses TRBV7-2 and TRBJ2-7; D is unresolved. V was cut by 0 bases and J by 2 bases, with 8 bases left in between. Germline CDR1 is SGHTA and CDR2 is FQGNSA. The CDR3 contains 14 residues. This CDR3 reads CASSLALAAYEQYF. The CDR3 DNA reads as TGTGCCAGCAGCTTAGCGCTGGCAGCCTACGAGCAGTACTTC.

This clone appeared a few times. The genes are TRBV7-2 and TRBJ2-7; maybe TRBD1 (6 bases). Per the germline V gene, CDR1 is SGHTA and CDR2 is FQGNSA. The CDR3 sequence is 13 residues long. The V end lost 4 bases, the J end lost 6 bases, and 13 bases lay between the germline ends. Written as DNA, the CDR3 is TGTGCCAGCAGCTCACAGGGTCGGTCCGAGCAGTACTTC. Amino acids: CASSSQGRSEQYF.

Only a few counts were recorded for this clone. The genes are TRBV29-1 and TRBJ1-1, with a tentative D call TRBD1 (5 bases). Between the trimmed V and J ends, which lost 6 bases and 0 bases, there was a span of 11 bases. The CDR3 loop spans 13 amino acids. Per germline, CDR1 SQVTM and CDR2 ANQGSEA. CDR3 in DNA: TGCAGCGTCGGGGGTTTTTTGAACACTGAAGCTTTCTTT. This sequence encodes CSVGGFLNTEAFF.

This clone has only a few counts. This chain connects TRBV9 to TRBJ1-1, with D perhaps matching TRBD1 (5 bases). The CDR3 contains 17 residues. The V gene's germline CDR1 is SGDLS and CDR2 YYNGEE. V lost 4 bases, J lost 0 bases, and 19 bases lay in between. The CDR3 nucleotides read TGTGCCAGCAGCCCCAAACCAAGAAGGGACTTGAACACTGAAGCTTTCTTT. As protein: CASSPKPRRDLNTEAFF.

This sequence joins TRBV7-2 and TRBJ2-4; TRBD1 matches at 8 bases. This CDR3 comprises 15 residues. The germline CDR1 and CDR2 sequences are SGHTA and FQGNSA. V dropped 3 bases and J dropped 3; count of bases not matched to a gene: 4. CDR3 sequence reads: CASSFGQGGKNIQYF. DNA of the CDR3: TGTGCCAGCAGCTTCGGACAGGGCGGCAAAAACATTCAGTACTTC.

This clone turned up a few times. The rearrangement links TRBV5-1 to TRBJ2-7, with 9 bases fitting TRBD2. This CDR3 has 14 residues. V was pared by 0 bases and J by 6 bases, with 4 bases of the junction left unmatched. Germline CDR1 reads SGHRS; CDR2 reads YFSETQ. The CDR3: CASSLEGLAAEQYF. Here the CDR3 DNA reads TGCGCCAGCAGCTTGGAGGGACTAGCTGCCGAGCAGTACTTC.

This clone has just a few counts. The CDR3, as DNA: TGCAGCGTTTCCGGGACTAGCGGGAACACAGATACGCAGTATTTT. Amino acids: CSVSGTSGNTDTQYF. The chain couples TRBV29-1 to TRBJ2-3, with TRBD2 matching 13 bases. V dropped 5 bases and J dropped 2; count of bases not matched to a gene: 4. There are 15 residues in the CDR3. Germline V CDR1 and CDR2: SQVTM, ANQGSEA.

V is TRBV7-2 and J is TRBJ2-7, with 7 bases matching TRBD1. Looked up from germline, CDR1 is SGHTA and CDR2 is FQGNSA. V lost 6 bases and J lost 2; bases outside the gene matches: 13. The CDR3 has 16 amino acids. Written as DNA, the CDR3 is TGTGCCAGCAGAAAAGAGGCCGGGACAGCTACCTACGAGCAGTACTTC. As protein: CASRKEAGTATYEQYF.

This clone was counted only a few times. This chain uses TRBV7-2 with TRBJ2-5, with TRBD2 matching over 9 bases. The CDR3 extends over 15 amino acids. In germline, CDR1 is SGHTA, CDR2 FQGNSA. Trimming at V came to 5 bases and at J to 0 bases, leaving 4 bases not matched to a gene. The CDR3 DNA reads as TGTGCCAGCAGCCGGACTAGCGCCTACCAAGAGACCCAGTACTTC. Its translation is CASSRTSAYQETQYF.

The gene calls are TRBV19 and TRBJ2-7; TRBD1 matches 11 bases. With 9 bases clipped from V and 3 bases from J, the junction kept 7 bases outside the gene matches. CDR1 and CDR2 (germline): LNHDA, SQIVND (reference sequence). This CDR3 is built from 14 residues. The CDR3 region has the DNA TGTGCCAGCAGCCCCGGGACAGGGGGCTACGAGCAGTACTTC. Its translation is CASSPGTGGYEQYF. Filled out from reference TRBV19 and TRBJ2-7, the complete variable domain reads DGGITQSPKYLFRKEGQNVTLSCEQNLNHDAMYWYRQDPGQGLRLIYYSQIVNDFQKGDIAEGYSVSREKKESFPLTVTSAQKNPTAFYLCASSPGTGGYEQYFGPGTRLTVT.

This rearrangement joins TRBV9 to TRBJ2-5, with D tentatively TRBD2 (5 bases). This CDR3 comprises 14 residues. Germline assignment: CDR1 SGDLS and CDR2 YYNGEE. V lost 3 bases and J lost 2, with 11 bases in between. CDR3 DNA: TGTGCCAGCAGCGAACGGGGTCTACAAGAGACCCAGTACTTC. It encodes CASSERGLQETQYF.

The chain carries TRBV7-2 and TRBJ2-5; D call uncertain. In germline, CDR1 is SGHTA, CDR2 FQGNSA. The V end was cut by 3 bases, the J end by 2 bases, with 7 bases between. This CDR3 has 13 residues. CDR3 loop: CASSFSVQETQYF. Here the CDR3 DNA reads TGTGCCAGCAGCTTTTCGGTACAAGAGACCCAGTACTTC.

This clone has a handful of counts. The chain has TRBV5-1 and TRBJ1-5, with a tentative D call TRBD1 (6 bases). Germline V lookup: CDR1 SGHRS, CDR2 YFSETQ. Trimming took 0 bases from V and 0 from J, leaving 10 bases between them. The CDR3 loop spans 16 amino acids. DNA of the CDR3: TGCGCCAGCAGCTTGGGGGACACCTATAGCAATCAGCCCCAGCATTTT. It translates to CASSLGDTYSNQPQHF. Based on the CDR3 plus reference TRBV5-1 and TRBJ1-5, the full variable domain is KAGVTQTPRYLIKTRGQQVTLSCSPISGHRSVSWYQQTPGQGLQFLFEYFSETQRNKGNFPGRFSGRQFSNSRSEMNVSTLELGDSALYLCASSLGDTYSNQPQHFGDGTRLSIL.

This clone came up a few times. The chain is built from TRBV30 and TRBJ1-3; 7 bases align to TRBD1. Germline values: CDR1 GTSNPN, CDR2 SVGIG (reference sequence). The V gene end was trimmed by 5 bases and the J gene end by 4 bases; junction bases not matched to a gene: 2. The length of the CDR3 is 12 residues. As DNA, the CDR3 is TGTGCCTGGGACAGGGTCGGAAACACCATATATTTT. It codes for CAWDRVGNTIYF.

This clone has just a few counts. The rearrangement links TRBV5-4 to TRBJ2-4, with TRBD1 matching over 8 bases. The CDR3 is made up of 11 amino acids. Germline loops: CDR1 SGHNT, CDR2 YYREEE (reference sequence). Losses at the gene ends were 4 bases for V and 15 bases for J; bases not matched to a gene: 6. The CDR3 DNA reads TGTGCCAGCAGCAGCCGGGACAGGAGGTACTTC. Its protein product is CASSSRDRRYF.

This clone has a handful of counts. This chain links TRBV30 with TRBJ2-5; possible D gene TRBD2, 5 bases. V dropped 6 bases and J dropped 2 bases, with 16 bases sitting between them. The CDR3 spans 14 residues. Germline V gene sequence: CDR1 GTSNPN, CDR2 SVGIG (reference sequence). This chain's CDR3 is CACTVRLPQETQYF. The CDR3 nucleotides read TGTGCCTGCACTGTTCGACTACCACAAGAGACCCAGTACTTC.

As regards this clone: An end of the junction differs from the germline gene, which may be a read error. V usage is TRBV7-7 and J usage is TRBJ2-2, with TRBD1 identical over 7 bases. Germline V gene lookup returns CDR1 SSHAT and CDR2 FNYEAQ (reference sequence). The CDR3 has 18 amino acids. CDR3 amino acids: CASSLGGRGIQNTGELFF. DNA for the CDR3: TGTGCTAGCAGCTTAGGTGGCAGGGGGATCCAGAACACCGGGGAGCTGTTTTTT.

This clone was observed a few times. The chain has TRBV7-3 and TRBJ2-1; D may be TRBD1 (6 bases). Germline V gene data show CDR1 as SGHTA and CDR2 as FQGTGA. The V end was cut by 5 bases, the J end by 0 bases, with 14 bases between. CDR3 length: 16 amino acids. CDR3 region: CASSVNSDSSYNEQFF. The CDR3 DNA sequence: TGTGCCAGCAGCGTAAACTCGGACAGCTCCTACAATGAGCAGTTCTTC.

V and J are TRBV29-1 and TRBJ2-7, with a possible D match to TRBD2 (5 bases). Looked up from germline, CDR1 is SQVTM and CDR2 is ANQGSEA. V was trimmed by 4 bases and J by 3 bases, leaving 13 bases between them. The CDR3 is 13 amino acids. The CDR3 region is CSVATGEGYEQYF. In DNA form, the CDR3 reads TGCAGCGTTGCAACCGGGGAAGGCTACGAGCAGTACTTC.

This chain joins TRBV28 and TRBJ1-2; 7 nucleotides align to TRBD1. After removal of 8 bases from V and 4 bases from J, the junction contained 10 bases not matched to a gene. The CDR3 consists of 14 residues. Looked up from germline, CDR1 is MDHEN and CDR2 is SYDVKM. CDR3 protein: CASSGGQASYGYTF. CDR3 coding DNA: TGTGCCAGCTCCGGTGGACAGGCTAGCTATGGCTACACCTTC.

This chain joins TRBV15 and TRBJ2-2; possibly TRBD1 for D (6 bases). The V gene lost 0 bases and the J gene lost 6 bases, with 11 bases spanning the gap. The CDR3 is 15 residues long. The germline V gene has CDR1 LNHNV and CDR2 YYDKDF (reference sequence). CDR3 nucleotides: TGTGCCACCAGCAGAGAGGCCTCAGGGGCCGGGGAGCTGTTTTTT. This encodes CATSREASGAGELFF.

This clone appeared a few times. The CDR3 DNA is TGCGCCAGCACCGGGACACAGAGCTCGGACACGCAGTATTTT. Protein: CASTGTQSSDTQYF. This chain uses TRBV5-1 with TRBJ2-3; possibly TRBD1 for D (6 bases). The CDR3 contains 14 residues. V gave up 6 bases and J gave up 9 bases, with 20 bases separating them. Germline CDR1 and CDR2: SGHRS and YFSETQ.

This clone was detected only a few times. The V gene is TRBV15, the J gene TRBJ1-5; the match to TRBD1 covers 7 bases. The J segment lost 4 bases and the V segment lost 4 bases, leaving 4 bases of the junction unmatched. The CDR3 runs 14 residues. Germline CDR1 reads LNHNV; CDR2 reads YYDKDF (reference sequence). The CDR3 here is CATSTRTGNQPQHF. CDR3 DNA: TGTGCCACCAGCACTCGGACAGGTAATCAGCCCCAGCATTTT.

This clone was counted between two and nine times. The chain is built from TRBV6-5 and TRBJ1-5; D unresolved. The V end lost 7 bases, the J end lost 3 bases, and 4 bases lay between the germline ends. This CDR3 region has 11 residues. Germline CDR1 is MNHEY and CDR2 is SVGAGI. As DNA, the CDR3 is TGTGCCAGCACCAACAATCAGCCCCAGCATTTT. Translation gives CASTNNQPQHF.

The chain links TRBV5-4 to TRBJ2-1, with D perhaps matching TRBD1 (6 bases). Per germline, CDR1 SGHNT and CDR2 YYREEE (reference sequence). The CDR3 is made up of 16 amino acids. Trimming stripped 4 bases from V and 6 bases from J, with 20 bases between. The CDR3 protein is CASSPRAGQFLNEQFF. The CDR3 nucleotides are TGTGCCAGCAGCCCTCGGGCAGGACAGTTTCTCAATGAGCAGTTCTTC.

The chain links TRBV2 to TRBJ1-2; TRBD1 aligns across 9 bases. The CDR3 length is 14 residues. V was clipped by 4 bases and J by 5 bases; unmatched bases: 5. Germline CDR1 reads SNHLY; CDR2 reads FYNNEI. In DNA form, the CDR3 reads TGTGCCAGCAGTGGAGACAGGGGGACGTATGGCTACACCTTC. Translating it yields CASSGDRGTYGYTF. Supplemented by reference TRBV2 and TRBJ1-2, the full variable domain reads EPEVTQTPSHQVTQMGQEVILRCVPISNHLYFYWYRQILGQKVEFLVSFYNNEISEKSEIFDDQFSVERPDGSNFTLKIRSTKLEDSAMYFCASSGDRGTYGYTFGSGTRLTVV.

The V and J genes are TRBV7-8 and TRBJ1-5; 10 positions match TRBD1. There are 15 residues in the CDR3. V was pared by 5 bases and J by 1 base, with 2 bases of the junction left unmatched. Germline CDR1 SGHVS, CDR2 FQNEAQ. Here the CDR3 reads CASSPGQGSNQPQHF. The CDR3 DNA reads as TGTGCCAGCAGCCCGGGACAGGGGAGCAATCAGCCCCAGCATTTT.

The chain joins TRBV30 to TRBJ2-2; D ambiguous. Trimming pared 5 bases from V and 7 bases from J, leaving 11 bases between. This CDR3 contains 12 residues. CDR1 is GTSNPN and CDR2 is SVGIG in the germline V gene (reference sequence). DNA for the CDR3: TGTGCCTGGGGTGCAGGTTACGGGGAGCTGTTTTTT. Amino acids: CAWGAGYGELFF.

The chain carries TRBV18 and TRBJ1-3; perhaps TRBD1 as D (5 bases). The germline gives CDR1 KGHSH, CDR2 LQKENI. This CDR3 has 15 residues. V was trimmed by 3 bases and J by 1 base, leaving 10 bases between them. CDR3 sequence reads: CASSPQGWSGNTIYF. The CDR3 DNA reads as TGTGCCAGCTCACCCCAGGGCTGGTCTGGAAACACCATATATTTT.

In its sample, this clone was seen a few times. This sequence joins TRBV11-3 and TRBJ2-3; unclear D gene. The CDR3 extends over 13 amino acids. Germline-derived CDR1 and CDR2 are SGHNT and YENEEA. V dropped 6 bases and J dropped 6 bases, with 13 bases sitting between them. The chain's CDR3 is CASSLTPGDTQYF. DNA of the CDR3: TGTGCCAGCAGTCTAACACCCGGGGATACGCAGTATTTT. The full variable domain, with the rest looked up from reference TRBV11-3 and TRBJ2-3, is EAGVVQSPRYKIIEKKQPVAFWCNPISGHNTLYWYLQNLGQGPELLIRYENEEAVDDSQLPKDRFSAERLKGVDSTLKIQPAELGDSAVYLCASSLTPGDTQYFGPGTRLTVL.